This T cell receptor beta chain came from a study of glioma-infiltrating T cells. Overall study results and limits: CDR3 overlap between tissue and blood was very small. Non-neoplastic patients had below-expected tissue-blood divergence, while all gliomas exceeded expectation.

Using RNA template, CDR3s of TCR alpha and beta were amplified with iRepertoire arm-PCR. From the multiplex PCR reads, TCRdb called clonotypes with MiXCR, one entry per CDR3 protein. The data hold around 100,000 distinct CDR3 sequences, with around 30% observed a single time. V lost 1 base and J 2 bases, leaving 8 bases between the germline ends. The CDR3 covers 14 residues. CDR1 is KGHSH, CDR2 LQKENI, per germline. This clonotype was counted many times. Its target is unknown. This chain joins TRBV18 and TRBJ2-5; no clear D gene. The sequence was collected from a human donor with low-grade glioma or glioblastoma, undergoing nonglioma brain surgery, or in good health (not recorded which). What was sequenced was glioma tissue, nonneoplastic brain tissue, or PBMCs (not recorded which). The chain's CDR3 is CASSPRGIQETQYF. The CDR3 DNA reads as TGTGCCAGCTCACCACGGGGTATACAAGAGACCCAGTACTTC.